This entry lists 12 T cell receptor beta chains sequenced from one sample in a study of beta chain features in type 1 diabetes. As every portion of the isolated RNA was reverse transcribed, the sequencing read expressed TCRB transcripts. Sequencing used immunoSEQ multiplex PCR; TCRdb keeps in-frame clones, though not all of them. The sample includes around 430,000 clones, 30% seen only once; the top ten take around 0.065%. The sequencing input was naive CD4+ T cells from blood. These receptors were taken from a man aged 18 to 30 in good health.

The chain combines TRBV2 with TRBJ2-1, with 7 nucleotides matching TRBD2. CDR3 size: 14 residues. Germline loops: CDR1 SNHLY, CDR2 FYNNEI. Germline trimming cut 4 bases from V and 2 bases from J; bases unmatched to any gene: 2. The CDR3 spells CASSVAGAYNEQFF. In DNA, the CDR3 is TGTGCCAGCAGTGTGGCGGGAGCCTACAATGAGCAGTTCTTC.

This clone came up a few times. The chain has TRBV30 and TRBJ2-6, with D perhaps TRBD1 or TRBD2 (5 bases each). Trimming pared 1 base from V and 4 bases from J, leaving 11 bases between. The CDR3 runs 15 residues. Germline V CDR1 and CDR2: GTSNPN, SVGIG (reference sequence). The CDR3 sequence: CAWSAGTSGANVLTF. In nucleotides, the CDR3 is TGTGCCTGGAGTGCCGGGACGTCCGGGGCCAACGTCCTGACTTTC.

This rearrangement joins TRBV30 to TRBJ1-5; TRBD1 aligns across 8 bases. Trimming cost V 2 bases and J 5 bases; bases outside gene matches: 5. The CDR3 covers 14 residues. CDR1 and CDR2 from the germline V gene are GTSNPN and SVGIG (reference sequence). The CDR3 nucleotides are TGTGCCTGGAGTTTTCGGACAGGGTATCAGCCCCAGCATTTT. Translated: CAWSFRTGYQPQHF.

This clone appeared a few times. The chain links TRBV30 to TRBJ1-2; D possibly corresponds to TRBD1 (5 bases). Trimming removed 0 bases from V and 4 bases from J, with 15 bases in between. Germline V lookup: CDR1 GTSNPN, CDR2 SVGIG (reference sequence). This CDR3 comprises 15 residues. DNA for the CDR3: TGTGCCTGGAGTGTAAATCTGCGGGGCCGCTATGGCTACACCTTC. This gives the protein CAWSVNLRGRYGYTF.

J is TRBJ2-7 and V is TRBV14; the D is unclear. The CDR3 has 13 amino acids. V was trimmed by 0 bases and J by 8 bases, leaving 11 bases between them. The V gene's germline CDR1 is SGHDN and CDR2 FVKESK. CDR3 nucleotide sequence: TGTGCCAGCAGCCAAGACCACCCGGACCAGCAGTACTTC. This gives the protein CASSQDHPDQQYF.

There are a few counts of this clone. CDR3 residues: CASTEGLAYNEQFF. The DNA for the CDR3 is TGTGCCTCCACTGAAGGACTAGCGTACAATGAGCAGTTCTTC. The gene calls are TRBV10-3 and TRBJ2-1; 9 bases map to TRBD2. The CDR3 sequence is 14 residues long. V gave up 11 bases and J gave up 4 bases; unmatched junction bases: 9. The germline V gene has CDR1 ENHRY and CDR2 SYGVKD.

This clone was recorded a few times. The J gene is TRBJ2-2, the V gene TRBV4-2; 8 bases map to TRBD1. The V and J ends lost 4 bases and 9 bases, in that order; junction bases with no gene match: 4. This CDR3 is built from 13 residues. The germline gives CDR1 LGHNA, CDR2 YNFKEQ. The CDR3 protein is CASSRGQGRELFF. In nucleotides, the CDR3 is TGTGCCAGCAGCCGTGGACAGGGTAGGGAGCTGTTTTTT.

The rearrangement links TRBV6-1 to TRBJ2-3, with TRBD2 matching over 12 bases. The CDR3 covers 15 residues. Germline V CDR1 and CDR2: MNHNS, SASEGT. Trimming at V came to 4 bases and at J to 3 bases, leaving 2 bases not matched to a gene. The CDR3 sequence: CASSGTSGRTDTQYF. As DNA, the CDR3 is TGTGCCAGCAGTGGCACTAGCGGGAGGACAGATACGCAGTATTTT.

This chain joins TRBV2 and TRBJ2-3, with TRBD2 identical over 8 bases. Germline V lookup: CDR1 SNHLY, CDR2 FYNNEI. With 6 bases clipped from V and 1 base from J, the junction kept 3 bases outside the gene matches. The CDR3 runs to 14 residues. In nucleotides, the CDR3 is TGTGCCAGCAGGCCGACTAGCGGCACAGATACGCAGTATTTT. This sequence encodes CASRPTSGTDTQYF.

The rearrangement links TRBV9 to TRBJ2-5; D remains unclear. From germline, CDR1 is SGDLS and CDR2 YYNGEE. The V gene lost 0 bases and the J gene lost 4 bases, with 13 bases spanning the gap. The CDR3 is 15 amino acids. CDR3 nucleotide sequence: TGTGCCAGCAGCGTAGCCTCTCCCCCCGGAGAGACCCAGTACTTC. This sequence encodes CASSVASPPGETQYF.

This clone was seen more than once but under ten times. The chain couples TRBV27 to TRBJ2-1; 12 bases fit TRBD1. V was pared by 7 bases and J by 0 bases, with 7 bases of the junction left unmatched. Germline V gene data show CDR1 as MNHEY and CDR2 as SMNVEV (reference sequence). This CDR3 has 17 amino acids. The CDR3 DNA follows: TGTGCCAGCAAGGGGGACAGGGGGCGAGGCTCCTACAATGAGCAGTTCTTC. Translated: CASKGDRGRGSYNEQFF.

The genes are TRBV7-9 and TRBJ2-3; D uncertain. Trimming took off 5 bases at V and 3 bases at J, with 12 bases between the two ends. CDR1 and CDR2 (germline): SEHNR, FQNEAQ (reference sequence). The CDR3 has 14 amino acids. CDR3 DNA: TGTGCCAGCAGCCTTAAGACCCAAACAGATACGCAGTATTTT. It is translated as CASSLKTQTDTQYF.